The 2 T cell receptor beta chains presented below share a single source sample, sequenced in a study of CDR3 diversity in severe acne. TCRdb re-analysed the PCR reads in MiXCR, keeping a single row per CDR3 protein. This sample carries around 100,000 distinct CDR3 sequences, roughly half of them seen once, and the ten largest clones take around 11%. The sample taken for sequencing was blood. These TCRs come from a male donor with acne.

The V gene is TRBV24-1, the J gene TRBJ2-2, with TRBD2 matching over 13 bases. The CDR3 has 16 amino acids. V was clipped by 2 bases and J by 6 bases; unmatched bases: 2. Germline lookup yields CDR1 KGHDR and CDR2 SFDVKD. CDR3 loop: CATSDWTSGSAGELFF. CDR3 DNA sequence: TGTGCCACCAGTGATTGGACTAGCGGGAGTGCCGGGGAGCTGTTTTTT.

The chain's CDR3 is CAWSKAVNTEAFF. The CDR3 nucleotides are TGTGCCTGGAGTAAGGCTGTGAACACTGAAGCTTTCTTT. The gene calls are TRBV30 and TRBJ1-1; D is ambiguous. CDR3 length: 13 amino acids. V lost 2 bases and J 0 bases, leaving 7 bases between the germline ends. Per germline, CDR1 GTSNPN and CDR2 SVGIG (reference sequence). The full variable domain, rest sourced from reference TRBV30 and TRBJ1-1, is SQTIHQWPATLVQPVGSPLSLECTVEGTSNPNLYWYRQAAGRGLQLLFYSVGIGQISSEVPQNLSASRPQDRQFILSSKKLLLSDSGFYLCAWSKAVNTEAFFGQGTRLTVV.